This TCR beta chain was recovered during a study of blood T cell repertoires in COVID-19. The CDR3 sequence is 14 residues long. The germline CDR1 and CDR2 sequences are MNHEY and SVGAGI. V was shortened by 2 bases and J by 0 bases, with 7 bases between the two germline ends. Sequencing was performed with immunoSEQ multiplex PCR; in TCRdb, only in-frame clones are kept and a portion is missing. The sample contains about 400,000 clones, under 90% of which appear only once. The receptor was isolated from a woman aged 25-40 years who had recovered from COVID-19. The chain combines TRBV6-5 with TRBJ1-1; no firm D call. The material sequenced was PBMCs or T cells enriched from blood (not recorded which). CDR3 sequence reads: CASSYASLNTEAFF. The CDR3 region has the DNA TGTGCCAGCAGTTACGCCAGTTTGAACACTGAAGCTTTCTTT.